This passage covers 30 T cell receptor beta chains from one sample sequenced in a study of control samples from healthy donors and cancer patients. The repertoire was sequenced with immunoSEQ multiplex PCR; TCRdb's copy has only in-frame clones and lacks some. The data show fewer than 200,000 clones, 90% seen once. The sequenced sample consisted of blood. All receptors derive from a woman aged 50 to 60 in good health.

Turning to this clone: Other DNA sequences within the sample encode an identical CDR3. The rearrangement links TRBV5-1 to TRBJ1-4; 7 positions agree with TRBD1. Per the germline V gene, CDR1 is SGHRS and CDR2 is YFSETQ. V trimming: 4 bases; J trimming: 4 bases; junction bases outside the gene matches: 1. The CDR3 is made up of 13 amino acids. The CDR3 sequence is CASSRDSNEKLFF. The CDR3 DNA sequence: TGCGCCAGCAGCCGGGACAGTAATGAAAAACTGTTTTTT.

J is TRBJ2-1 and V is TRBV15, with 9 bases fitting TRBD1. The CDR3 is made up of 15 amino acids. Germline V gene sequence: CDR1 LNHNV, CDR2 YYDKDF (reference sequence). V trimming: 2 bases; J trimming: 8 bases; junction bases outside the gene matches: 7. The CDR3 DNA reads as TGTGCCACCAGCAGACCCGGGACAGGGTTACATGAGCAGTTCTTC. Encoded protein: CATSRPGTGLHEQFF.

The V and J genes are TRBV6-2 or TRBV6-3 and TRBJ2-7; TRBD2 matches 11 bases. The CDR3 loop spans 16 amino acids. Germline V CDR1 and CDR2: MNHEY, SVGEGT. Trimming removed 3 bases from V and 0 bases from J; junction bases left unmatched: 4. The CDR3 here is CASSYTSGGNSYEQYF. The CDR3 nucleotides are TGTGCCAGCAGTTATACTAGCGGGGGAAACTCCTACGAGCAGTACTTC.

This CDR3 reads CASTQPPGEEQYF. The CDR3 DNA is TGTGCCAGTACCCAACCCCCAGGGGAAGAGCAGTACTTC. The V gene is TRBV19, the J gene TRBJ2-7, with D perhaps matching TRBD1 (6 bases). The V gene lost 7 bases and the J gene lost 7 bases, with 17 bases spanning the gap. CDR1 LNHDA and CDR2 SQIVND come from the germline V gene (reference sequence). This CDR3 region has 13 residues.

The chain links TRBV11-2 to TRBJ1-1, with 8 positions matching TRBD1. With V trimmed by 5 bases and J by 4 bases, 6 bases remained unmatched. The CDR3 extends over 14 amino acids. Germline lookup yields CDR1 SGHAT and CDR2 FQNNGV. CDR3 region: CASSVSGGITEAFF. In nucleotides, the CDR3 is TGTGCCAGCAGCGTATCAGGGGGCATCACTGAAGCTTTCTTT.

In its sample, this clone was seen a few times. DNA for the CDR3: TGTGCCAGCAGCTCCCCGGGGACCCAGTACTTC. Protein product: CASSSPGTQYF. This rearrangement joins TRBV7-2 to TRBJ2-5; no reliable D call. The CDR3 runs 11 residues. Per the germline V gene, CDR1 is SGHTA and CDR2 is FQGNSA. V lost 4 bases, J lost 7 bases, and 7 bases lay in between. The variable domain in full, with the rest retrieved from reference TRBV7-2 and TRBJ2-5, is GAGVSQSPSNKVTEKGKDVELRCDPISGHTALYWYRQSLGQGLEFLIYFQGNSAPDKSGLPSDRFSAERTGGSVSTLTIQRTQQEDSAVYLCASSSPGTQYFGPGTRLLVL.

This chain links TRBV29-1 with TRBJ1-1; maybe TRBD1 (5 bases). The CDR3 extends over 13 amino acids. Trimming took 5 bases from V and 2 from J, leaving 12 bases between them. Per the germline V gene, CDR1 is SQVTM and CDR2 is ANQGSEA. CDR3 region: CSVQTEENTEAFF. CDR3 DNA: TGCAGCGTTCAGACAGAGGAAAACACTGAAGCTTTCTTT.

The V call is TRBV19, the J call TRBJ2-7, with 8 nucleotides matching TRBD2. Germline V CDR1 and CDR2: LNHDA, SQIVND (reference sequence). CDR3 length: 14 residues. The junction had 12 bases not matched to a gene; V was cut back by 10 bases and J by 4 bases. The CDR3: CAIYPSGLVYEQYF. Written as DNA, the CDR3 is TGTGCCATCTACCCCTCGGGACTAGTTTACGAGCAGTACTTC.

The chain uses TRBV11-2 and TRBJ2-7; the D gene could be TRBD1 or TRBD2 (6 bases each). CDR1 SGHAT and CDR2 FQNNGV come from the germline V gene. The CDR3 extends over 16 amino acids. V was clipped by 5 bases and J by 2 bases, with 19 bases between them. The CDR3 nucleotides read TGTGCCAGCAGCCGCCTGAGGGCTGGGGGGCCCTACGAGCAGTACTTC. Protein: CASSRLRAGGPYEQYF. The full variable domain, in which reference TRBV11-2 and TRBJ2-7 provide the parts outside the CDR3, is EAGVAQSPRYKIIEKRQSVAFWCNPISGHATLYWYQQILGQGPKLLIQFQNNGVVDDSQLPKDRFSAERLKGVDSTLKIQPAKLEDSAVYLCASSRLRAGGPYEQYFGPGTRLTVT.

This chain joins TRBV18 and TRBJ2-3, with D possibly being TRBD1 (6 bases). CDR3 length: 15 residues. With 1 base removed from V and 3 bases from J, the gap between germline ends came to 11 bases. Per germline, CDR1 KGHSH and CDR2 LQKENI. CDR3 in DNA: TGTGCCAGCTCACCACGAGGGGGTAGTACAGATACGCAGTATTTT. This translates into CASSPRGGSTDTQYF.

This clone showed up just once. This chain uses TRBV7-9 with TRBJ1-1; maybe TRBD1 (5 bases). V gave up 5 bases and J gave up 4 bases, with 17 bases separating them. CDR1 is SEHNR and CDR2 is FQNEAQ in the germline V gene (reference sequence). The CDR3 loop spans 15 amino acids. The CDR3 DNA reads TGTGCCAGCAGCGACCGAGGGGCCACGGGCACTGAAGCTTTCTTT. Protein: CASSDRGATGTEAFF.

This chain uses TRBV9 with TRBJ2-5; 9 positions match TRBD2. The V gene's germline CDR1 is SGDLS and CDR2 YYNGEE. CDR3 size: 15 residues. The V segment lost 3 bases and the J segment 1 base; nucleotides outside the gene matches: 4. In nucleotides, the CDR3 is TGTGCCAGCAGCGCGCTAGCGGGGATCCAAGAGACCCAGTACTTC. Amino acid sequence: CASSALAGIQETQYF. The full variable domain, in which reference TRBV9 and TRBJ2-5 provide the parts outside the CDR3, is DSGVTQTPKHLITATGQRVTLRCSPRSGDLSVYWYQQSLDQGLQFLIQYYNGEERAKGNILERFSAQQFPDLHSELNLSSLELGDSALYFCASSALAGIQETQYFGPGTRLLVL.

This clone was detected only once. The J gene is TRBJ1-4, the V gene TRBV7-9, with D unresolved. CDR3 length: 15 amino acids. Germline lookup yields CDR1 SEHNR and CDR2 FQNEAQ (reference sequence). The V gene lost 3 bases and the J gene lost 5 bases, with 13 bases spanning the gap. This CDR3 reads CASSFSQSSNEKLFF. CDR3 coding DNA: TGTGCCAGCAGCTTCTCGCAGTCCTCGAATGAAAAACTGTTTTTT.

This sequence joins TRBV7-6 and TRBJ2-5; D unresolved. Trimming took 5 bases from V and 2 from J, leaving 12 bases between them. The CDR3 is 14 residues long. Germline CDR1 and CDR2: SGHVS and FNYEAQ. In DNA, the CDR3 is TGTGCCAGCAGCCGCGTTTTGGGGCAAGAGACCCAGTACTTC. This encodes CASSRVLGQETQYF.

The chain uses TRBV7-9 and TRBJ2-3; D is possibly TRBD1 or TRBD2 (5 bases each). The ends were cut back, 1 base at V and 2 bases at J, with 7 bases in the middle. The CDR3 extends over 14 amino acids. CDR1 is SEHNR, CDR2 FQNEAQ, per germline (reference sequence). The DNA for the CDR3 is TGTGCCAGCAGCTTAGGAGGGGCCACAGATACGCAGTATTTT. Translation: CASSLGGATDTQYF.

As DNA, the CDR3 is TGTGCCAGCAGCTTAAATTCCGGGTCCTACGAGCAGTACTTC. Protein: CASSLNSGSYEQYF. V and J are TRBV7-9 and TRBJ2-7; D gene unclear. This CDR3 spans 14 amino acids. The V end was cut by 2 bases, the J end by 1 base, with 9 bases between. Germline CDR1 is SEHNR and CDR2 is FQNEAQ (reference sequence).

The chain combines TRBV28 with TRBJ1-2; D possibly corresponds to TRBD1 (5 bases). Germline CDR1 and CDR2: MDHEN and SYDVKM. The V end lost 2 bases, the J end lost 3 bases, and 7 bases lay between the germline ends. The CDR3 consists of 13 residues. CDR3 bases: TGTGCCAGCAGTTTAAAAGGGGACTATGGCTACACCTTC. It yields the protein CASSLKGDYGYTF.

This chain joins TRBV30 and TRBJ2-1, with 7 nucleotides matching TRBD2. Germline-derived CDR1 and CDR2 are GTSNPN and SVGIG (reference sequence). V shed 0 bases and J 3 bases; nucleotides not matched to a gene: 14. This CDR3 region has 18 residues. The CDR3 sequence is CAWSVLKLSGGGYNEQFF. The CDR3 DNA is TGTGCCTGGAGTGTACTTAAGCTCTCTGGGGGGGGCTACAATGAGCAGTTCTTC.

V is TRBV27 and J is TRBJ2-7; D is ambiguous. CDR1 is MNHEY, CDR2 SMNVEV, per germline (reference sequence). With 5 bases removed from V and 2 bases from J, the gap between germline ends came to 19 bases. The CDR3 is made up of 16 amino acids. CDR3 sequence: CASSPSGSVGPYEQYF. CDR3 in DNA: TGTGCCAGCAGTCCCTCCGGATCTGTAGGGCCCTACGAGCAGTACTTC.

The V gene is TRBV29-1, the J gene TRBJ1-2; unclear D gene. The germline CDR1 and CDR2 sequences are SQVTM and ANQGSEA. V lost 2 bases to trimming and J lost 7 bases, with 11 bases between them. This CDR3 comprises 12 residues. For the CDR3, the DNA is TGCAGCGTTGAAACACAGCGCGGTGGCTACACCTTC. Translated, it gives CSVETQRGGYTF.

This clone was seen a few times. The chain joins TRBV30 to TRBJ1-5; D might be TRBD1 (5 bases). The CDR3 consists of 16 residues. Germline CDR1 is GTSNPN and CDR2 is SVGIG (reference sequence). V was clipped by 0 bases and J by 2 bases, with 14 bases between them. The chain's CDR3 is CAWSVSGGSGNQPQHF. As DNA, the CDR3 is TGTGCCTGGAGTGTATCTGGGGGATCCGGCAATCAGCCCCAGCATTTT.

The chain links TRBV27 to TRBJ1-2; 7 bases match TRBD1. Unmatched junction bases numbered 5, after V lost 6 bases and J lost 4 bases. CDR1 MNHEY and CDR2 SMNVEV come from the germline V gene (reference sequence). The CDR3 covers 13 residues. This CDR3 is CASSPGGFYGYTF. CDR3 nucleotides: TGTGCCAGCAGCCCAGGGGGGTTCTATGGCTACACCTTC.

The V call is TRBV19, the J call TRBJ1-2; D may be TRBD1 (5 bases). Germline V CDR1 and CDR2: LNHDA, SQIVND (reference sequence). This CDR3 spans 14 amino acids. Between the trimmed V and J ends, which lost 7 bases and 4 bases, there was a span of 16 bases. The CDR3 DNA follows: TGTGCCAGTACGGCAGGGATGAAGCTCTATGGCTACACCTTC. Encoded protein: CASTAGMKLYGYTF.

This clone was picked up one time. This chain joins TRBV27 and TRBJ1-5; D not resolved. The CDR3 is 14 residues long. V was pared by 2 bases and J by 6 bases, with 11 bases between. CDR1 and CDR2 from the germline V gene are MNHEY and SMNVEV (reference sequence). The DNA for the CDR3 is TGTGCCAGCAGTTTAGAAGGGCGAAGTCAGCCCCAGCATTTT. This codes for CASSLEGRSQPQHF.

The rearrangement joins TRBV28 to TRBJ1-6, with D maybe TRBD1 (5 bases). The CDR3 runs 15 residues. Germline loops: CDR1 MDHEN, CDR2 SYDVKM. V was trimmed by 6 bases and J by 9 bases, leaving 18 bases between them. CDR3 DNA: TGTGCCAGCAGCATGGGCCAACGGACACGTTCACCCCTCCACTTT. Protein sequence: CASSMGQRTRSPLHF.

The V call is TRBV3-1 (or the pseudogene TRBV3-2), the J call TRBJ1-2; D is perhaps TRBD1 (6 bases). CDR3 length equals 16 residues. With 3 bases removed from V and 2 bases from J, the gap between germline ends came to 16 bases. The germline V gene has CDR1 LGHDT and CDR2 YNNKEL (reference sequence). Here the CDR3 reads CASSHALRTANYGYTF. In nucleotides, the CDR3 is TGTGCCAGCAGCCACGCCTTGAGGACAGCAAACTATGGCTACACCTTC.

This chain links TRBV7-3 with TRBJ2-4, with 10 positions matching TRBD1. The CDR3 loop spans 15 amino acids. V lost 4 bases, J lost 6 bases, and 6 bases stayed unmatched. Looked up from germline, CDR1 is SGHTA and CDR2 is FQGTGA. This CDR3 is CASSYDRGRGNIQYF. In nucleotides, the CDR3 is TGTGCCAGCAGCTATGACAGGGGGCGCGGAAACATTCAGTACTTC.

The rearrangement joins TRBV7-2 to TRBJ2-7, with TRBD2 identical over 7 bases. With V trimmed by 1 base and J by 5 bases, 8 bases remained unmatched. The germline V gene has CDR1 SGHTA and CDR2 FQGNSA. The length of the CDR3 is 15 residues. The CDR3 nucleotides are TGTGCCAGCAGCTTAGGAGCGAGCGGGACCCACGAGCAGTACTTC. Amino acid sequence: CASSLGASGTHEQYF.

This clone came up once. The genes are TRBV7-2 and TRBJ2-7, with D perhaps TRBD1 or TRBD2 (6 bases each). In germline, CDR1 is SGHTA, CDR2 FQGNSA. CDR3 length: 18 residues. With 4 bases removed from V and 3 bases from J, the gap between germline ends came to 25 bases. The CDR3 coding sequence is TGTGCCAGCAGCTCCCCGGCCGGAGGGGGGCGCGGTTACTACGAGCAGTACTTC. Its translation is CASSSPAGGGRGYYEQYF.

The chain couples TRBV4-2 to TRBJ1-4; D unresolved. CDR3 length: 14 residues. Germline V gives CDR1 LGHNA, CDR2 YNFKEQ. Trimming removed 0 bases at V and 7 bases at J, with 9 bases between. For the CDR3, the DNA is TGTGCCAGCAGCCAAGACAGCGTAGGTGAAAAACTGTTTTTT. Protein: CASSQDSVGEKLFF.